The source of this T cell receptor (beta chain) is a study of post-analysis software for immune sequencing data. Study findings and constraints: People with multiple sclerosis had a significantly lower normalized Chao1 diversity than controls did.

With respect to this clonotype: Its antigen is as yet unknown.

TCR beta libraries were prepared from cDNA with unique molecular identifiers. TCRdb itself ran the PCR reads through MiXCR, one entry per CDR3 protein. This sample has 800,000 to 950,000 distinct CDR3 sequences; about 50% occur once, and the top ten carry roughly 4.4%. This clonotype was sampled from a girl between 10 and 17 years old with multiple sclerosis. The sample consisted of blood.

The CDR3 region is CASSSTGGVNQPQHF. Here the CDR3 DNA reads TGTGCCAGCAGCTCAACGGGGGGGGTCAATCAGCCCCAGCATTTT. The rearrangement uses TRBV7-9 and TRBJ1-5; D is perhaps TRBD1 (5 bases). Per germline, CDR1 SEHNR and CDR2 FQNEAQ (reference sequence). V lost 4 bases and J lost 3, with 13 bases in between. The length of the CDR3 is 15 residues.